Shown below are 21 T cell receptor beta chains from a single sample sequenced in a study of blood T cell repertoires in COVID-19. The method was immunoSEQ multiplex PCR; TCRdb's version includes in-frame clones alone and lacks a portion of them. The repertoire holds over 400,000 clones, with about nine tenths as singletons. Sequences were obtained from peripheral blood. The receptors come from a young woman with active or convalescent COVID-19.

This chain links TRBV10-2 with TRBJ1-6; the D gene is possibly TRBD1 (6 bases). Germline V gene data show CDR1 as WSHSY and CDR2 as SAAADI. This CDR3 spans 12 amino acids. Trimming took 7 bases from V and 7 from J, leaving 8 bases between them. CDR3 coding DNA: TGCGCCAGCACCACAGGGAATTCACCCCTCCACTTT. This encodes CASTTGNSPLHF.

The gene calls are TRBV19 and TRBJ2-5; TRBD1 aligns across 8 bases. J was trimmed by 5 bases and V by 5 bases; bases with no gene match: 7. This CDR3 comprises 14 residues. Germline values: CDR1 LNHDA, CDR2 SQIVND (reference sequence). The DNA for the CDR3 is TGTGCCAGTAGTCCCGCAGGGGGCCCGGAGACCCAGTACTTC. Translation gives CASSPAGGPETQYF.

This chain joins TRBV28 and TRBJ1-5, with D perhaps matching TRBD1 (6 bases). The germline V gene encodes CDR1 MDHEN and CDR2 SYDVKM. Trimming stripped 2 bases from V and 1 base from J, with 15 bases between. The CDR3 spans 17 residues. This CDR3 is CASSLGQGRISNQPQHF. In nucleotides, the CDR3 is TGTGCCAGCAGTTTAGGTCAGGGGCGAATAAGCAATCAGCCCCAGCATTTT.

The V call is TRBV10-3, the J call TRBJ2-3; TRBD1 aligns across 7 bases. The CDR3 spans 15 residues. V shed 3 bases and J 2 bases; nucleotides not matched to a gene: 5. CDR1 is ENHRY, CDR2 SYGVKD, per germline. DNA for the CDR3: TGTGCCATCAGTGATCAGGACAGGACCACAGATACGCAGTATTTT. Residues: CAISDQDRTTDTQYF.

The CDR3: CSAQEHNGYTF. In DNA, the CDR3 is TGCAGTGCTCAGGAACATAATGGCTACACCTTC. The V call is TRBV20-1, the J call TRBJ1-2, with D unresolved. Germline CDR1 reads DFQATT; CDR2 reads SNEGSKA (reference sequence). This CDR3 has 11 amino acids. V was shortened by 5 bases and J by 6 bases, with 10 bases between the two germline ends.

This chain uses TRBV19 with TRBJ2-7; maybe TRBD1 (5 bases). Trimming removed 3 bases at V and 0 bases at J, with 6 bases between. CDR1 and CDR2 (germline): LNHDA, SQIVND (reference sequence). The CDR3 consists of 13 residues. CDR3 sequence: CASSIGASYEQYF. The DNA for the CDR3 is TGTGCCAGTAGTATTGGGGCCTCCTACGAGCAGTACTTC. Based on the CDR3 plus reference TRBV19 and TRBJ2-7, the full variable domain is DGGITQSPKYLFRKEGQNVTLSCEQNLNHDAMYWYRQDPGQGLRLIYYSQIVNDFQKGDIAEGYSVSREKKESFPLTVTSAQKNPTAFYLCASSIGASYEQYFGPGTRLTVT.

The V call is TRBV5-1, the J call TRBJ1-2, with 12 positions matching TRBD1. CDR1 and CDR2 (germline): SGHRS, YFSETQ. CDR3 length: 17 residues. The V segment lost 1 base and the J segment 8 bases; nucleotides outside the gene matches: 12. DNA for the CDR3: TGCGCCAGCAGCTTGTTCGCTTCGGGACAGGGGGCTGGAGGCTACACCTTC. Amino acid sequence: CASSLFASGQGAGGYTF.

V and J are TRBV3-1 (or the pseudogene TRBV3-2) and TRBJ2-7; 8 bases map to TRBD1. The CDR3 sequence is 13 residues long. With 4 bases clipped from V and 12 bases from J, the junction kept 11 bases outside the gene matches. The germline V gene encodes CDR1 LGHDT and CDR2 YNNKEL (reference sequence). CDR3 in amino acids: CASSPGQGRGPYF. In DNA form, the CDR3 reads TGTGCCAGCAGCCCCGGACAGGGAAGGGGGCCGTACTTC.

DNA of the CDR3: TGTGCCAGCAGCGTAGCCCTACCGGGGGGGACTGAAGCTTTCTTT. Its translation: CASSVALPGGTEAFF. The genes are TRBV9 and TRBJ1-1; TRBD1 is a possible D gene (5 bases). CDR1 and CDR2 from the germline V gene are SGDLS and YYNGEE. Trimming cost V 0 bases and J 5 bases, with 14 bases left between them. The CDR3 is 15 residues long. The complete variable domain, with remaining parts taken from reference TRBV9 and TRBJ1-1, reads DSGVTQTPKHLITATGQRVTLRCSPRSGDLSVYWYQQSLDQGLQFLIQYYNGEERAKGNILERFSAQQFPDLHSELNLSSLELGDSALYFCASSVALPGGTEAFFGQGTRLTVV.

The chain carries TRBV28 and TRBJ2-2; 10 positions match TRBD1. The CDR3 contains 17 residues. Germline V gene data show CDR1 as MDHEN and CDR2 as SYDVKM. Trimming took 6 bases from V and 3 from J; bases not matched to a gene: 10. The CDR3 loop is CASSRKTGGLDTGELFF. The CDR3 DNA reads as TGTGCCAGCAGCCGAAAGACAGGGGGCTTGGACACCGGGGAGCTGTTTTTT.

As regards this clone: The sample contains more than one DNA sequence encoding this CDR3. The rearrangement uses TRBV5-5 and TRBJ1-5; 7 bases align to TRBD1. The CDR3 length is 15 residues. With V trimmed by 4 bases and J by 0 bases, 4 bases remained unmatched. Germline V CDR1 and CDR2: SGHKS, YYEKEE (reference sequence). The CDR3 DNA reads TGTGCCAGCAGCCTGACAGGGAATAGCAATCAGCCCCAGCATTTT. This encodes CASSLTGNSNQPQHF.

The chain uses TRBV6-4 and TRBJ2-1, with TRBD2 matching over 8 bases. The CDR3 contains 14 residues. With V trimmed by 6 bases and J by 9 bases, 10 bases remained unmatched. The V gene's germline CDR1 is MRHNA and CDR2 SNTAGT. The CDR3 nucleotides read TGTGCCAGCAGCGACGGGGGGGTGCCAAGTGAGCAGTTCTTC. Translation: CASSDGGVPSEQFF.

This chain uses TRBV2 with TRBJ2-7, with D tentatively TRBD1 (6 bases). The germline V gene encodes CDR1 SNHLY and CDR2 FYNNEI. V was clipped by 6 bases and J by 1 base, with 10 bases between them. The CDR3 is 13 amino acids. CDR3 protein: CASSQQGSYEQYF. Written as DNA, the CDR3 is TGTGCCAGCAGCCAACAGGGTTCCTACGAGCAGTACTTC.

V usage is TRBV30 and J usage is TRBJ2-3, with TRBD2 matching 11 bases. The CDR3 has 15 amino acids. Germline V lookup: CDR1 GTSNPN, CDR2 SVGIG (reference sequence). V dropped 3 bases and J dropped 1; count of bases not matched to a gene: 3. The CDR3 is CAWRGLAEGTDTQYF. CDR3 DNA: TGTGCCTGGAGGGGACTAGCGGAGGGCACAGATACGCAGTATTTT.

The gene calls are TRBV9 and TRBJ2-1; 9 bases are a match to TRBD2. V shed 2 bases, J shed 3 bases, and the junction held 6 bases outside the gene matches. The germline gives CDR1 SGDLS, CDR2 YYNGEE. The CDR3 totals 16 residues. The CDR3 bases are TGTGCCAGCAGCGTCATAGCGGGAGTTATCTACAATGAGCAGTTCTTC. Residues: CASSVIAGVIYNEQFF.

The rearrangement uses TRBV5-1 and TRBJ2-1, with D hard to call. The V gene's germline CDR1 is SGHRS and CDR2 YFSETQ. The CDR3 covers 14 residues. Deletions cut 5 bases from V and 8 bases from J, with 17 bases between. CDR3 DNA: TGCGCCAGCAGGGAGCCCCTAGAGGCCCATGAGCAGTTCTTC. This translates into CASREPLEAHEQFF.

The chain links TRBV3-1 (or the pseudogene TRBV3-2) to TRBJ2-1, with D possibly TRBD2 on 6 matching bases. With 0 bases removed from V and 15 bases from J, the gap between germline ends came to 21 bases. The V gene's germline CDR1 is LGHDT and CDR2 YNNKEL (reference sequence). The CDR3 consists of 15 residues. CDR3 sequence: CASSQDSRWDSQTFF. For the CDR3, the DNA is TGTGCCAGCAGCCAAGATTCGCGGTGGGACTCTCAAACGTTCTTC.

V is TRBV6-4 and J is TRBJ1-1; a weak D match, TRBD1 (6 bases). The CDR3 covers 15 residues. The V gene lost 4 bases and the J gene lost 7 bases, with 19 bases spanning the gap. Germline V lookup: CDR1 MRHNA, CDR2 SNTAGT. Here the CDR3 DNA reads TGTGCCAGCAGTGGCGGGTTTGGGGGCGCGGATGAAGCTTTCTTT. Translating gives CASSGGFGGADEAFF.

V and J are TRBV18 and TRBJ2-7, with D maybe TRBD1 (5 bases). The CDR3 totals 14 residues. The ends were cut back, 3 bases at V and 2 bases at J, with 11 bases in the middle. CDR1 is KGHSH, CDR2 LQKENI, per germline. CDR3 nucleotide sequence: TGTGCCAGCTCACCGGAAACAGGTCCCTACGAGCAGTACTTC. Amino acids: CASSPETGPYEQYF.

The chain carries TRBV19 and TRBJ1-5, with 8 positions matching TRBD1. Germline V gives CDR1 LNHDA, CDR2 SQIVND (reference sequence). CDR3 length: 17 residues. J lost 3 bases, V lost 5 bases, and 12 bases had no gene match. The CDR3 spells CASSPRTGNVVNQPQHF. In DNA form, the CDR3 reads TGTGCCAGTAGTCCCCGGACAGGGAACGTTGTCAATCAGCCCCAGCATTTT. Drawing the rest from reference TRBV19 and TRBJ1-5, the complete variable domain is DGGITQSPKYLFRKEGQNVTLSCEQNLNHDAMYWYRQDPGQGLRLIYYSQIVNDFQKGDIAEGYSVSREKKESFPLTVTSAQKNPTAFYLCASSPRTGNVVNQPQHFGDGTRLSIL.

Comment on this clone: An end of the junction does not agree with germline; a read error may underlie this. The chain carries TRBV7-6 and TRBJ2-1; perhaps TRBD1 as D (6 bases). The CDR3 runs to 15 residues. Per germline, CDR1 SGHVS and CDR2 FNYEAQ. In nucleotides, the CDR3 is TGTGCCAGCAGCCGCACAGGGATGAGTGGCCAGTATAAGATCTTC. The encoded protein is CASSRTGMSGQYKIF.